The 18 T cell receptor beta chains given below trace back to one sample, sequenced in a study of T cells in narcolepsy. Clones were sequenced by immunoSEQ multiplex PCR, and TCRdb holds only the in-frame ones, with some missing. In the table there are fewer than 25,000 clones, around 81% of which are singletons. The specimen was memory (CD45RA-) CD4+ T cells from blood. The receptors stem from a human donor in good health.

This clone has a single count. The chain is built from TRBV7-2 and TRBJ2-1, with TRBD2 matching 7 bases. V gave up 5 bases and J gave up 4 bases; unmatched junction bases: 8. CDR3 length: 15 amino acids. Germline V gives CDR1 SGHTA, CDR2 FQGNSA. CDR3 bases: TGTGCCAGCAGCCCATCGTCTAGCGGTTACAATGAGCAGTTCTTC. Protein product: CASSPSSSGYNEQFF.

This clone has just a few counts. The chain joins TRBV6-6 to TRBJ1-2, with a tentative D call TRBD1 (5 bases). Looked up from germline, CDR1 is MNHNY and CDR2 is SVGAGI (reference sequence). Trimming pared 2 bases from V and 6 bases from J, leaving 13 bases between. This CDR3 comprises 14 residues. CDR3 DNA sequence: TGTGCCAGCAGTTACGACATACAAGGGGATGGCTACACCTTC. Its translation: CASSYDIQGDGYTF.

CDR3 amino acids: CASSQGGQKNQPQHF. CDR3 DNA sequence: TGCGCCAGCAGCCAAGGGGGACAGAAAAATCAGCCCCAGCATTTT. This chain links TRBV4-3 with TRBJ1-5; 7 nucleotides agree with TRBD1. CDR1 is LGHNA and CDR2 is YSLEER in the germline V gene. This CDR3 comprises 15 residues. Germline trimming cut 1 base from V and 4 bases from J; bases unmatched to any gene: 4.

The V and J genes are TRBV9 and TRBJ1-3; D is uncertain. Germline V gives CDR1 SGDLS, CDR2 YYNGEE. The CDR3 length is 15 residues. Trimming left V 0 bases short and J 4 bases short, with 11 bases between. The CDR3 region has the DNA TGTGCCAGCAGCGTAGTGCCAATAGGCGGAAACACCATATATTTT. Its protein is CASSVVPIGGNTIYF.

This chain links TRBV4-3 with TRBJ1-1; no firm D call. The length of the CDR3 is 14 residues. CDR1 and CDR2 (germline): LGHNA, YSLEER. The ends were cut back, 3 bases at V and 4 bases at J, with 12 bases in the middle. CDR3 sequence (DNA): TGCGCCAGCAGCCAGGTGCTGGGAACCACTGAAGCTTTCTTT. It is translated as CASSQVLGTTEAFF.

The chain couples TRBV6-5 to TRBJ2-2, with D possibly matching TRBD2 (6 bases). The CDR3 covers 15 residues. CDR1 is MNHEY, CDR2 SVGAGI, per germline. V was trimmed by 5 bases and J by 2 bases, leaving 12 bases between them. The CDR3 sequence is CASSPGLLNTGELFF. The CDR3 DNA reads as TGTGCCAGCAGTCCGGGACTCCTCAACACCGGGGAGCTGTTTTTT.

The gene calls are TRBV5-4 and TRBJ2-1; the match to TRBD2 covers 9 bases. The junction had 8 bases not matched to a gene; V was cut back by 4 bases and J by 0 bases. CDR1 is SGHNT, CDR2 YYREEE, per germline (reference sequence). The CDR3 contains 17 residues. CDR3 DNA: TGTGCCAGCAGCCCCAATAGAGCGGGGGGCTCCTACAATGAGCAGTTCTTC. It is translated as CASSPNRAGGSYNEQFF. Filled out from reference TRBV5-4 and TRBJ2-1, the complete variable domain reads ETGVTQSPTHLIKTRGQQVTLRCSSQSGHNTVSWYQQALGQGPQFIFQYYREEENGRGNFPPRFSGLQFPNYSSELNVNALELDDSALYLCASSPNRAGGSYNEQFFGPGTRLTVL.

V and J are TRBV14 and TRBJ1-1, with D unresolved. V lost 0 bases and J lost 1, with 3 bases in between. The length of the CDR3 is 13 residues. In germline, CDR1 is SGHDN, CDR2 FVKESK. The CDR3 DNA reads as TGTGCCAGCAGCCAAGATAAGAACACTGAAGCTTTCTTT. The encoded protein is CASSQDKNTEAFF.

The chain couples TRBV11-2 to TRBJ2-7; TRBD1 is a possible D gene (5 bases). Germline values: CDR1 SGHAT, CDR2 FQNNGV. The CDR3 covers 14 residues. V lost 1 base and J lost 1, with 8 bases in between. CDR3 DNA: TGTGCCAGCAGCTTAGGACAGTTATCCTACGAGCAGTACTTC. Its protein product is CASSLGQLSYEQYF.

This chain links TRBV6-5 with TRBJ1-6, with D unclear. The germline V gene has CDR1 MNHEY and CDR2 SVGAGI. The V end lost 0 bases, the J end lost 10 bases, and 13 bases lay between the germline ends. The CDR3 runs to 15 residues. Here the CDR3 DNA reads TGTGCCAGCAGTTACTCCCCCCATTCTGGGTCACCCCTCCACTTT. It translates to CASSYSPHSGSPLHF.

The V and J genes are TRBV7-2 and TRBJ1-4; TRBD1 agrees at 7 bases. V dropped 1 base and J dropped 6; count of bases not matched to a gene: 5. Germline loops: CDR1 SGHTA, CDR2 FQGNSA. The CDR3 length is 15 residues. CDR3 in DNA: TGTGCCAGCAGCTTAGAGCAGGGGGTGTATGAAAAACTGTTTTTT. This sequence encodes CASSLEQGVYEKLFF.

The V and J genes are TRBV6-6 and TRBJ1-1, with D uncertain. Germline loops: CDR1 MNHNY, CDR2 SVGAGI (reference sequence). V lost 8 bases and J 1 base, leaving 5 bases between the germline ends. This CDR3 spans 11 amino acids. The CDR3 region has the DNA TGTGCCAGCGCTGGGAACACTGAAGCTTTCTTT. Amino acid sequence: CASAGNTEAFF.

This chain joins TRBV12-5 and TRBJ1-5; D is ambiguous. The CDR3 contains 14 residues. V lost 3 bases and J 3 bases, leaving 9 bases between the germline ends. Germline values: CDR1 LGHNT, CDR2 FRNRAP. CDR3 sequence (DNA): TGTGCTAGTGGTTTCCAGATCCCCAATCAGCCCCAGCATTTT. It translates to CASGFQIPNQPQHF.

Here the CDR3 reads CATSRERSHRDRVFGYTF. The CDR3 DNA sequence: TGTGCCACCAGCAGAGAGAGAAGCCACCGGGACAGGGTCTTTGGCTACACCTTC. The rearrangement uses TRBV15 and TRBJ1-2; 9 positions agree with TRBD1. The germline V gene encodes CDR1 LNHNV and CDR2 YYDKDF (reference sequence). The CDR3 has 18 residues. The V gene end was trimmed by 0 bases and the J gene end by 7 bases; junction bases not matched to a gene: 15.

The rearrangement joins TRBV7-9 to TRBJ1-1; no firm D call. V shed 4 bases and J shed 0 bases, with 9 bases lying between them. Germline loops: CDR1 SEHNR, CDR2 FQNEAQ (reference sequence). CDR3 size: 14 residues. The CDR3 is CASSSLGMNTEAFF. CDR3 bases: TGTGCCAGCAGCTCCCTAGGGATGAACACTGAAGCTTTCTTT.

The chain recombines TRBV2 with TRBJ1-2; the D is unclear. Trimming left V 7 bases short and J 1 base short, with 13 bases between. The CDR3 spans 14 residues. Germline lookup yields CDR1 SNHLY and CDR2 FYNNEI. The CDR3 DNA follows: TGTGCCAGCATAGAACAGAGGCTTAACTATGGCTACACCTTC. It codes for CASIEQRLNYGYTF.

This clone showed up just a few times. This CDR3 is also generated by other DNA sequences in the sample. This sequence joins TRBV5-4 and TRBJ2-7; D is undetermined. The CDR3 totals 11 residues. Germline V lookup: CDR1 SGHNT, CDR2 YYREEE (reference sequence). V was cut by 3 bases and J by 4 bases, with 5 bases left in between. CDR3 loop: CASSSLYEQYF. The CDR3 DNA reads as TGTGCCAGCAGCTCCTTATACGAGCAGTACTTC. The full variable domain, its missing parts supplied by reference TRBV5-4 and TRBJ2-7, is ETGVTQSPTHLIKTRGQQVTLRCSSQSGHNTVSWYQQALGQGPQFIFQYYREEENGRGNFPPRFSGLQFPNYSSELNVNALELDDSALYLCASSSLYEQYFGPGTRLTVT.

The chain employs TRBV6-5 and TRBJ1-6; D might be TRBD1 (6 bases). Trimming removed 0 bases from V and 5 bases from J, with 8 bases in between. The CDR3 totals 15 residues. Per the germline V gene, CDR1 is MNHEY and CDR2 is SVGAGI. The CDR3 protein is CASSYSRTDNSPLHF. The CDR3 DNA reads as TGTGCCAGCAGTTACTCGAGGACAGATAATTCACCCCTCCACTTT.